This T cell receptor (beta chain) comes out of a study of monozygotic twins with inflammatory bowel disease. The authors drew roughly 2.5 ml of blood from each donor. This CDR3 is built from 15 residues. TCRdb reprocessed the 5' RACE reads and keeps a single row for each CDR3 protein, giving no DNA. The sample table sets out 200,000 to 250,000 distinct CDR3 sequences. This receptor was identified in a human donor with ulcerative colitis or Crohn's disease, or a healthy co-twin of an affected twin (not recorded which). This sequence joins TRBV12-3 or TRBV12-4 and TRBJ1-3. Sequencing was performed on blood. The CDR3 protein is CASSLVPHSGDTIYF.